A single sample is the source of the 2 T cell receptor beta chains below, sequenced in a study of blood T cell repertoires in COVID-19. Sequenced by immunoSEQ multiplex PCR; TCRdb stores in-frame clones only, minus some. The profile covers around 53,000 clones, with approximately 87% appearing a single time and approximately 6% taken by the ten largest. Source material: peripheral blood. Receptors originate from a woman in her sixties or seventies with COVID-19, enrolled during active disease.

This clone was seen just once. CDR3 in amino acids: CASSVGEGMAGNTIYF. CDR3 nucleotide sequence: TGTGCCAGCAGCGTAGGTGAGGGTATGGCTGGAAACACCATATATTTT. The V call is TRBV9, the J call TRBJ1-3; D not certain. The germline V gene has CDR1 SGDLS and CDR2 YYNGEE. CDR3 size: 16 residues. Trimming took 0 bases from V and 2 from J, leaving 12 bases between them.

The genes are TRBV2 and TRBJ1-5; D may be TRBD1 (5 bases). The germline CDR1 and CDR2 sequences are SNHLY and FYNNEI. Trimming took 4 bases from V and 7 from J, leaving 11 bases between them. The CDR3 covers 13 residues. CDR3 residues: CASSAQGLQPQHF. The CDR3, as DNA: TGTGCCAGCAGTGCTCAGGGCTTGCAGCCCCAGCATTTT.